Each of the 21 T cell receptor beta chains below was sequenced from the same sample in a study of blood T cell repertoires in COVID-19. TCRdb's table, derived via immunoSEQ multiplex PCR, lists solely in-frame clones and lacks some. The table records under 100,000 clones, 87% of them present only once. Material: peripheral blood. These receptors came from a human donor in a cohort sampled during active COVID-19.

A single count supports this clone. The genes are TRBV29-1 and TRBJ1-2; D ambiguous. Germline CDR1 is SQVTM and CDR2 is ANQGSEA. CDR3 length equals 14 residues. The CDR3 loop is CRPEPGRHNYGYTF. The DNA for the CDR3 is TGCAGACCCGAGCCCGGGAGGCATAACTATGGCTACACCTTC.

This chain's CDR3 is CASSLQTGGGTEAFF. The CDR3 nucleotides are TGTGCCAGCAGCTTACAGACAGGGGGAGGCACTGAAGCTTTCTTT. The chain recombines TRBV5-5 with TRBJ1-1, with TRBD1 matching over 9 bases. This CDR3 contains 15 residues. The V gene's germline CDR1 is SGHKS and CDR2 YYEKEE (reference sequence). Trimming removed 2 bases from V and 4 bases from J; junction bases left unmatched: 6.

The chain links TRBV2 to TRBJ2-5; D possibly corresponds to TRBD2 (5 bases). V shed 9 bases and J shed 5 bases, with 13 bases lying between them. The CDR3 extends over 12 amino acids. Germline V gene lookup returns CDR1 SNHLY and CDR2 FYNNEI. The CDR3: CASLRVQETQYF. CDR3 nucleotide sequence: TGTGCCAGTCTGCGGGTACAGGAGACCCAGTACTTC.

Only one count was recorded for this clone. The rearrangement links TRBV25-1 to TRBJ1-1, with a possible D match to TRBD1 (5 bases). This CDR3 comprises 16 residues. V lost 4 bases to trimming and J lost 5 bases, with 20 bases between them. Germline V gene data show CDR1 as MGHDK and CDR2 as SYGVNS. The CDR3 nucleotides read TGTGCCAGCAGTGGGCAAGGGGAAGGAAGGGAAACTGAAGCTTTCTTT. It translates to CASSGQGEGRETEAFF.

The genes are TRBV5-8 and TRBJ1-2, with 7 bases matching TRBD1. V lost 3 bases to trimming and J lost 4 bases; unmatched junction nucleotides: 9. Germline CDR1 reads SGHTS; CDR2 reads YDEGEE. CDR3 size: 15 residues. In nucleotides, the CDR3 is TGTGCCAGCAGCTCCTGGACAGGACCTTTCTATGGCTACACCTTC. It codes for CASSSWTGPFYGYTF.

The chain links TRBV2 to TRBJ1-6; D gene uncertain. CDR1 and CDR2 (germline): SNHLY, FYNNEI. CDR3 length: 16 residues. Trimming took off 3 bases at V and 3 bases at J, with 12 bases between the two ends. As DNA, the CDR3 is TGTGCCAGCAGTGATAGAATGTCAGGCTATAATTCACCCCTCCACTTT. Encoded protein: CASSDRMSGYNSPLHF.

This chain uses TRBV6-5 with TRBJ1-1; 7 bases align to TRBD1. Germline assignment: CDR1 MNHEY and CDR2 SVGAGI. Trimming at V came to 6 bases and at J to 4 bases, leaving 8 bases not matched to a gene. The CDR3 extends over 14 amino acids. The DNA of the CDR3 is TGTGCCAGCAGCCCCAGGGGGGCCGGCACTGAAGCTTTCTTT. Protein product: CASSPRGAGTEAFF.

The V gene is TRBV7-3, the J gene TRBJ2-5; maybe TRBD1 (6 bases). The germline V gene has CDR1 SGHTA and CDR2 FQGTGA. The length of the CDR3 is 15 residues. Deletions cut 5 bases from V and 5 bases from J, with 18 bases between. CDR3 in amino acids: CASSPSGQTGETQYF. CDR3 in DNA: TGTGCCAGCAGCCCCTCGGGACAAACTGGGGAGACCCAGTACTTC.

This CDR3 is CASSVYTGTTSTDTQYF. The CDR3, as DNA: TGTGCCAGCAGCGTTTACACCGGGACAACGAGCACAGATACGCAGTATTTT. The gene calls are TRBV9 and TRBJ2-3, with D possibly matching TRBD1 (6 bases). CDR1 is SGDLS, CDR2 YYNGEE, per germline. This CDR3 has 17 residues. V gave up 2 bases and J gave up 0 bases, with 16 bases separating them.

The CDR3 region has the DNA TGTGCCAGCAGTTTATCAATTCTCGAGCCGGGTATTAGCTACACCTTC. The encoded protein is CASSLSILEPGISYTF. The chain links TRBV27 to TRBJ1-2, with no clear D. Germline loops: CDR1 MNHEY, CDR2 SMNVEV (reference sequence). This CDR3 is built from 16 residues. V lost 0 bases and J 9 bases, leaving 20 bases between the germline ends.

This clone was seen just once. J is TRBJ2-5 and V is TRBV7-8; 7 bases fit TRBD2. V trimming: 5 bases; J trimming: 5 bases; junction bases outside the gene matches: 14. Per the germline V gene, CDR1 is SGHVS and CDR2 is FQNEAQ. The CDR3 is made up of 16 amino acids. CDR3 sequence: CASSPYSAGVKETQYF. The CDR3, as DNA: TGTGCCAGCAGCCCCTACTCCGCGGGAGTTAAGGAGACCCAGTACTTC.

The sample holds one count of this clone. This rearrangement joins TRBV11-2 to TRBJ2-1, with D unresolved. Germline V CDR1 and CDR2: SGHAT, FQNNGV. The CDR3 totals 16 residues. V shed 1 base and J shed 0 bases, with 10 bases lying between them. CDR3 DNA sequence: TGTGCCAGCAGCTTAGTTGTACCGAGCTCCTACAATGAGCAGTTCTTC. Translated, it gives CASSLVVPSSYNEQFF. Full variable domain (outside the CDR3, taken from reference TRBV11-2 and TRBJ2-1): EAGVAQSPRYKIIEKRQSVAFWCNPISGHATLYWYQQILGQGPKLLIQFQNNGVVDDSQLPKDRFSAERLKGVDSTLKIQPAKLEDSAVYLCASSLVVPSSYNEQFFGPGTRLTVL.

The V call is TRBV6-6, the J call TRBJ2-5, with D possibly matching TRBD2 (6 bases). Trimming removed 10 bases from V and 0 bases from J, with 15 bases in between. Germline V gives CDR1 MNHNY, CDR2 SVGAGI (reference sequence). The CDR3 loop spans 14 amino acids. CDR3 loop: CATSGSPHQETQYF. In DNA form, the CDR3 reads TGTGCCACCTCCGGGAGTCCTCACCAAGAGACCCAGTACTTC.

The chain combines TRBV6-5 with TRBJ2-5, with D tentatively TRBD2 (7 bases). This CDR3 spans 15 amino acids. CDR1 is MNHEY, CDR2 SVGAGI, per germline. Trimming took off 6 bases at V and 0 bases at J, with 14 bases between the two ends. The DNA of the CDR3 is TGTGCCAGCAGCCTAGAAGGGGGGGACCAAGAGACCCAGTACTTC. Its translation: CASSLEGGDQETQYF.

V usage is TRBV7-8 and J usage is TRBJ1-5, with D possibly being TRBD1 (6 bases). CDR3 length: 19 amino acids. Germline V CDR1 and CDR2: SGHVS, FQNEAQ. V lost 0 bases, J lost 4 bases, and 22 bases lay in between. The chain's CDR3 is CASSLAGNRAAERNQPQHF. The CDR3 DNA reads TGTGCCAGCAGCTTAGCAGGGAACAGGGCGGCGGAAAGGAATCAGCCCCAGCATTTT.

The chain uses TRBV27 and TRBJ2-6, with D perhaps TRBD2 (5 bases). The germline CDR1 and CDR2 sequences are MNHEY and SMNVEV (reference sequence). The V and J ends lost 5 bases and 8 bases respectively, with 7 bases between them. The CDR3 is 12 residues long. This chain's CDR3 is CASSPSSNVLTF. Here the CDR3 DNA reads TGTGCCAGCAGTCCTAGCTCCAACGTCCTGACTTTC.

The V gene is TRBV3-1 (or the pseudogene TRBV3-2), the J gene TRBJ2-1; 12 positions match TRBD2. The CDR3 is 19 residues long. Trimming removed 4 bases from V and 8 bases from J; junction bases left unmatched: 18. Germline V lookup: CDR1 LGHDT, CDR2 YNNKEL (reference sequence). The CDR3 region has the DNA TGTGCCAGCAGCCCTTTTTCCTCTCTAGCGGGAGGGTTTCGGGATGAGCAGTTCTTC. Translation gives CASSPFSSLAGGFRDEQFF.

The rearrangement links TRBV28 to TRBJ2-3; no clear D. V was trimmed by 5 bases and J by 0 bases, leaving 6 bases between them. Germline V gene lookup returns CDR1 MDHEN and CDR2 SYDVKM. CDR3 length: 13 residues. DNA for the CDR3: TGTGCCAGCAGTATCGTTAGCACAGATACGCAGTATTTT. Protein: CASSIVSTDTQYF.

The chain recombines TRBV11-2 with TRBJ2-5; a possible D gene is TRBD1 (6 bases). This CDR3 has 16 residues. Trimming left V 1 base short and J 4 bases short, with 16 bases between. Germline loops: CDR1 SGHAT, CDR2 FQNNGV. For the CDR3, the DNA is TGTGCCAGCAGCTTAGCTTACAGGGAGAGGGCAGAGACCCAGTACTTC. It yields the protein CASSLAYRERAETQYF. The whole variable domain, filled in from reference TRBV11-2 and TRBJ2-5, reads EAGVAQSPRYKIIEKRQSVAFWCNPISGHATLYWYQQILGQGPKLLIQFQNNGVVDDSQLPKDRFSAERLKGVDSTLKIQPAKLEDSAVYLCASSLAYRERAETQYFGPGTRLLVL.

This CDR3 is CATYGLAGVLAKNIQYF. The DNA for the CDR3 is TGCGCCACTTACGGACTAGCGGGGGTTCTAGCCAAAAACATTCAGTACTTC. V and J are TRBV10-2 and TRBJ2-4; TRBD2 aligns across 13 bases. CDR3 size: 17 residues. V gave up 10 bases and J gave up 0 bases; unmatched junction bases: 9. Per the germline V gene, CDR1 is WSHSY and CDR2 is SAAADI.

V gene TRBV28 combines with J gene TRBJ1-2; 9 bases match TRBD1. V shed 4 bases and J 8 bases; nucleotides not matched to a gene: 11. The CDR3 has 15 residues. Germline assignment: CDR1 MDHEN and CDR2 SYDVKM. The CDR3 DNA reads as TGTGCCAGCAGTTCCGGAGGACAGGGGATAAGAGGCTACACCTTC. Amino acid sequence: CASSSGGQGIRGYTF.